This T cell receptor (beta chain) was obtained from a study of neurological immune-mediated disorders. Study outcomes and limitations: Phylogenetic grouping assigned the repertoires of 18 of 34 multiple sclerosis patients to one related-CDR3 cluster, which constitutes a possible signature. Private repertoires in all groups were suggested, as expanded clones shared no CDR3 amino acid sequences across subjects. The level of TCR clonal expansion was highest in patients with HTLV-1-associated myelopathy and lowest in multiple sclerosis, where it fell below the level seen in healthy controls.

Every sequencing run generated in excess of 190 million TCR-beta sequences. These sequences covered 15-18 subjects. TCRdb re-called the 5' RACE reads with MiXCR, one entry per CDR3 protein. The sample includes approximately 90,000 distinct CDR3 sequences, roughly 4% of them seen just once. The germline gives CDR1 SEHNR, CDR2 FQNEAQ (reference sequence). Deletions cut 4 bases from V and 5 bases from J, with 5 bases between. CDR3 length equals 12 residues. This clonotype has ten or more counts. What it recognizes is unknown. Sequenced sample: PBMCs. This rearrangement joins TRBV7-9 to TRBJ1-4; no firm D call. This TCR derives from a woman younger than 35 with multiple sclerosis. The CDR3 sequence: CASSSPNEKLFF. The CDR3 coding sequence is TGTGCCAGCAGCTCCCCCAATGAAAAACTGTTTTTT.